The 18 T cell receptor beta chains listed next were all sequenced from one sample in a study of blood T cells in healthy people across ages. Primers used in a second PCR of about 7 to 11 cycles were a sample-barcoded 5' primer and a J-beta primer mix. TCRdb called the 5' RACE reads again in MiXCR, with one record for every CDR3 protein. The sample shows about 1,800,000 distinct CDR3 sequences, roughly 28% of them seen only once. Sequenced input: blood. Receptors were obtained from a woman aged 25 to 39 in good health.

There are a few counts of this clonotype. This CDR3 reads CSVGREDTDTQYF. DNA of the CDR3: TGCAGCGTGGGCAGGGAGGACACAGATACGCAGTATTTT. This chain links TRBV29-1 with TRBJ2-3; TRBD2 is a possible D gene (6 bases). V lost 6 bases and J lost 2, with 12 bases in between. Germline V gene data show CDR1 as SQVTM and CDR2 as ANQGSEA. There are 13 residues in the CDR3.

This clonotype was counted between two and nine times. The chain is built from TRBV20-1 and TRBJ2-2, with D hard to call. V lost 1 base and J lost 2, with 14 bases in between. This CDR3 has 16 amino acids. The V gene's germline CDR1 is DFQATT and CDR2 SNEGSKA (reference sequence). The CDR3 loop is CSARGLQRGNTGELFF. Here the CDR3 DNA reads TGCAGTGCTAGAGGGTTACAGCGCGGTAACACCGGGGAGCTGTTTTTT.

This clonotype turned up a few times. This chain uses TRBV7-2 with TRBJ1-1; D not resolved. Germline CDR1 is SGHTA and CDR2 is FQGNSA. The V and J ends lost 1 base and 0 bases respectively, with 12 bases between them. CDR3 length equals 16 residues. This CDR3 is CASSLVRADLNTEAFF. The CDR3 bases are TGTGCCAGCAGCTTAGTCCGGGCAGACCTGAACACTGAAGCTTTCTTT.

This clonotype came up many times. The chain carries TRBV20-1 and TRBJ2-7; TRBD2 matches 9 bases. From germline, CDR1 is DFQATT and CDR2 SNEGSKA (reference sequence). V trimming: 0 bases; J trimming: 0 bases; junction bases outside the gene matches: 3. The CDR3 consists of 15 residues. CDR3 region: CSAREGLAFSYEQYF. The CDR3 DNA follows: TGCAGTGCTAGAGAAGGACTAGCGTTCTCCTACGAGCAGTACTTC.

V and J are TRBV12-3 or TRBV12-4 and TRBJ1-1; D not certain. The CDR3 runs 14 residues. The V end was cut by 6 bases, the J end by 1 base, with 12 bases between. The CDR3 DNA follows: TGTGCCAGCAGCCCACCTTGGGGGAACACTGAAGCTTTCTTT. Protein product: CASSPPWGNTEAFF.

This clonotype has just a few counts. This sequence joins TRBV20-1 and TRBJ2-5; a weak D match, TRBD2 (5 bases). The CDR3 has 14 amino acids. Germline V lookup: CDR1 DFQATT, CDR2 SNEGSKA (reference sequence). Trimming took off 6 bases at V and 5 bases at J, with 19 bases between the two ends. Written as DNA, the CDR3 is TGCAGTGCCTTTACGGGAATCCCTGGGGAGACCCAGTACTTC. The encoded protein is CSAFTGIPGETQYF.

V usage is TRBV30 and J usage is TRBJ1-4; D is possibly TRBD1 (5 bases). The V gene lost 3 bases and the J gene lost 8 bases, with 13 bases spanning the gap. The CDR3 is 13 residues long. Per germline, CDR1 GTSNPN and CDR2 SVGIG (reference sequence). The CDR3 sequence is CAWRGLREEKLFF. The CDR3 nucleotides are TGTGCCTGGAGGGGACTCCGGGAGGAAAAACTGTTTTTT.

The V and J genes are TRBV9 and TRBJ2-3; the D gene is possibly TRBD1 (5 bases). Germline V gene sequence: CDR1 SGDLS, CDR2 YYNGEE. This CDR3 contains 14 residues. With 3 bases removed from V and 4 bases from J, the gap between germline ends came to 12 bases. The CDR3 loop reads CASSDGQSADTQYF. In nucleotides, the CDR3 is TGTGCCAGCAGCGATGGACAATCGGCAGATACGCAGTATTTT.

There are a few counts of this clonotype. The DNA of the CDR3 is TGTGCCAGCAGCCAGAGAGGGGGACAGGGGGCAGGTGGGCAGTTCTTC. It codes for CASSQRGGQGAGGQFF. This rearrangement joins TRBV7-2 to TRBJ2-1; TRBD1 matches 12 bases. There are 16 residues in the CDR3. Trimming took 5 bases from V and 12 from J; bases not matched to a gene: 14. Germline CDR1 reads SGHTA; CDR2 reads FQGNSA.

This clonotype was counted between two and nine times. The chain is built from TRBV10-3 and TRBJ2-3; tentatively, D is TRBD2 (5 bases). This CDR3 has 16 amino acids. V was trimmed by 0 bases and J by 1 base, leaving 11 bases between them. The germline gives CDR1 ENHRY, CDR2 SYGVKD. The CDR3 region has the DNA TGTGCCATCAGTGAGTCTATCGGGGATGGCACAGATACGCAGTATTTT. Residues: CAISESIGDGTDTQYF.

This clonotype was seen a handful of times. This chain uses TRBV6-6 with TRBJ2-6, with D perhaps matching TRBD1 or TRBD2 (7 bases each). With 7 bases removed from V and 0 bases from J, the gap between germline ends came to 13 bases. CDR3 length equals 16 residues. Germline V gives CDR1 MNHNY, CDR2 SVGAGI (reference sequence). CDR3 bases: TGTGCCAGCAACCCAGGGGGGGACTCTGGGGCCAACGTCCTGACTTTC. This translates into CASNPGGDSGANVLTF.

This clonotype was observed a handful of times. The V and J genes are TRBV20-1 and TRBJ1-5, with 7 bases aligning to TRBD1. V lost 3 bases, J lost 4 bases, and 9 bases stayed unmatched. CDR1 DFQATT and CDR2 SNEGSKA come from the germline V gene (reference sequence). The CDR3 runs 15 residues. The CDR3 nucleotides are TGCAGTGCTAGTTTATTCGCACAGGGGAATCAGCCCCAGCATTTT. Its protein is CSASLFAQGNQPQHF.

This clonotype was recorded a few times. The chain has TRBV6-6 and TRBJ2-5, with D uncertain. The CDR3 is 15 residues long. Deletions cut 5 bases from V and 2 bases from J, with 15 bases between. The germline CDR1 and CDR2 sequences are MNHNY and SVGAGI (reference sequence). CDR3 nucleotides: TGTGCCAGCAGTCCCACGATCCAACCGCAAGAGACCCAGTACTTC. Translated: CASSPTIQPQETQYF.

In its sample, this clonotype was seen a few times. The CDR3 reads CASSDTSAGHRAQYF. CDR3 DNA sequence: TGCGCCAGCAGTGACACGTCAGCGGGACACCGGGCCCAGTACTTC. V is TRBV10-2 and J is TRBJ2-5, with a tentative D call TRBD2 (7 bases). The CDR3 spans 15 residues. Germline CDR1 reads WSHSY; CDR2 reads SAAADI. V shed 3 bases and J shed 9 bases, with 20 bases lying between them.

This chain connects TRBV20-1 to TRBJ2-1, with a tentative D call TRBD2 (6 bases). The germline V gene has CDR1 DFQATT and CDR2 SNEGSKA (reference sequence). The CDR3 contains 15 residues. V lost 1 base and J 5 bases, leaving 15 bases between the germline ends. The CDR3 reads CSARGLESRDNEQFF. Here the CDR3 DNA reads TGCAGTGCTAGAGGACTAGAATCTCGGGACAATGAGCAGTTCTTC.

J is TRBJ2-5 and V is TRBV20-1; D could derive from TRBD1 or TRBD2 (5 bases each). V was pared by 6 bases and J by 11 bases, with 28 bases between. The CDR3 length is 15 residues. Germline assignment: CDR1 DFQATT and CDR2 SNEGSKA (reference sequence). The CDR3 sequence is CSAKRGGLVWDEQYF. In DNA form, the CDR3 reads TGCAGTGCGAAGAGGGGTGGGCTAGTATGGGATGAGCAGTACTTC.

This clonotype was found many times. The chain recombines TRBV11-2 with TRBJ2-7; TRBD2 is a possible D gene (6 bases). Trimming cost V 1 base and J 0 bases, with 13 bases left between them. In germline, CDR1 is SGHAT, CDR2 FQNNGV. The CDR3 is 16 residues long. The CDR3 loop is CASSLGPGEGSYEQYF. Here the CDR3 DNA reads TGTGCCAGCAGCTTAGGTCCGGGGGAAGGCTCCTACGAGCAGTACTTC. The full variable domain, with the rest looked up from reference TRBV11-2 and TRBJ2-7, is EAGVAQSPRYKIIEKRQSVAFWCNPISGHATLYWYQQILGQGPKLLIQFQNNGVVDDSQLPKDRFSAERLKGVDSTLKIQPAKLEDSAVYLCASSLGPGEGSYEQYFGPGTRLTVT.

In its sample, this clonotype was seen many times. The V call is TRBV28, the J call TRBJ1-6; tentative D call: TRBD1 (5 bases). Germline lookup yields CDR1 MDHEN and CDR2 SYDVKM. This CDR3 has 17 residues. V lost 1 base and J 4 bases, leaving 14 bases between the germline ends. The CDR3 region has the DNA TGTGCCAGCAGTTTATCCGGGGCAGTCCTTTATAATTCACCCCTCCACTTT. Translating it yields CASSLSGAVLYNSPLHF.